This T cell receptor (beta chain) was captured in a study of CD8+CD57+ T cells in acquired aplastic anemia. At the level of the study: The mean DNA yield obtained from sorted CD4+ and CD8+ cells came to around 3 ug.

This clonotype was seen a handful of times. What it recognizes is unknown. This CDR3 has 14 amino acids. Trimming at V came to 4 bases and at J to 5 bases, leaving 0 bases not matched to a gene. In germline, CDR1 is SGHVT, CDR2 SQSDAQ. The authors sequenced patients whose flow cytometry had shown CD8+CD57+ cell expansion. Profiling that covered TCR beta VDJ and CDR3 relied on genomic DNA as its template. TCRdb reprocessed the reads via MiXCR and lists one record per CDR3 protein. This sample carries under 350,000 distinct CDR3 sequences, 56% of them seen once, and the ten largest clones take roughly 1.3%. Notes on the study in general: Patients and controls shared just under 30 CD8+ CDR3 sequences.

The chain recombines TRBV7-4 with TRBJ2-5, with 14 nucleotides matching TRBD2. The TCR originated in a human donor with aplastic anemia. The specimen was sorted CD4+, CD8+, or CD8+CD57+ T cells (not recorded which) from PBMCs. The DNA of the CDR3 is TGTGCCAGCAGCTGGACTAGCGGGAGGGAGACCCAGTACTTC. This encodes CASSWTSGRETQYF.